These 30 T cell receptor beta chains originate from one sample sequenced in a study of molecular identifiers for immune sequencing clone quantification. Using its own MiXCR run on the PCR reads, TCRdb lists one record per CDR3 protein. The sample consists of about half a million distinct CDR3 sequences, around 23% of them appearing once. Sequencing input: naive CD8+ T cells from blood, with Jurkat cell RNA spiked in. Indicated subset: FACS-sorted CD8+CD4-CCR7+CD45RA+ naive T cells. Receptors were obtained from a human donor in good health. Some libraries in this study had Jurkat cell RNA spiked in.

This sequence joins TRBV28 and TRBJ2-7; maybe TRBD2 (5 bases). The germline CDR1 and CDR2 sequences are MDHEN and SYDVKM. The CDR3 contains 15 residues. Trimming cost V 6 bases and J 0 bases, with 15 bases left between them. The CDR3 region is CASSPRPGLSYEQYF. CDR3 nucleotides: TGTGCCAGCAGCCCCAGACCCGGACTCTCCTACGAGCAGTACTTC.

In this sample, this clonotype turned up many times. The genes are TRBV2 and TRBJ2-7; possibly TRBD1 or TRBD2 for D (5 bases each). Germline CDR1 is SNHLY and CDR2 is FYNNEI. This CDR3 region has 16 residues. The V gene lost 2 bases and the J gene lost 1 base, with 15 bases spanning the gap. CDR3: CASSEIGQGPSYEQYF. As DNA, the CDR3 is TGTGCCAGCAGTGAAATAGGGCAGGGACCTTCCTACGAGCAGTACTTC.

This clonotype has ten or more counts. CDR3 protein: CASSLRRDPVEQYF. CDR3 DNA sequence: TGTGCCAGCAGTCTACGGAGGGACCCGGTGGAGCAGTACTTC. The V gene is TRBV6-5, the J gene TRBJ2-7; a weak D match, TRBD2 (6 bases). From germline, CDR1 is MNHEY and CDR2 SVGAGI. The CDR3 extends over 14 amino acids. The V gene lost 5 bases and the J gene lost 7 bases, with 18 bases spanning the gap.

The chain joins TRBV5-1 to TRBJ1-1; D is uncertain. The CDR3 runs to 14 residues. V was shortened by 7 bases and J by 1 base, with 14 bases between the two germline ends. The germline V gene encodes CDR1 SGHRS and CDR2 YFSETQ. CDR3 DNA: TGCGCCAGCGGCTGGAACGGACCGAACACTGAAGCTTTCTTT. Translating it yields CASGWNGPNTEAFF.

This chain links TRBV27 with TRBJ1-2; the D is unclear. The CDR3 runs to 15 residues. Trimming took off 5 bases at V and 0 bases at J, with 13 bases between the two ends. Germline V gene sequence: CDR1 MNHEY, CDR2 SMNVEV (reference sequence). Written as DNA, the CDR3 is TGTGCCAGCAGTGCCCTGGCCCTAGCTAACTATGGCTACACCTTC. It encodes CASSALALANYGYTF.

CDR3 loop: CASSPPYGVQNTEAFF. CDR3 in DNA: TGTGCCAGCAGCCCCCCCTATGGGGTGCAGAACACTGAAGCTTTCTTT. The V gene is TRBV3-1, the J gene TRBJ1-1, with no clear D. With 4 bases removed from V and 1 base from J, the gap between germline ends came to 16 bases. CDR1 is LGHDT, CDR2 YNNKEL, per germline (reference sequence). The CDR3 consists of 16 residues.

Ten or more counts support this clonotype. The rearrangement links TRBV27 to TRBJ2-3; the match to TRBD1 covers 7 bases. CDR1 is MNHEY, CDR2 SMNVEV, per germline (reference sequence). The CDR3 spans 18 residues. After removal of 4 bases from V and 2 bases from J, the junction contained 15 bases not matched to a gene. CDR3 sequence reads: CASSWGEQGPASTDTQYF. The CDR3 DNA is TGTGCCAGCAGTTGGGGCGAACAGGGGCCGGCCTCCACAGATACGCAGTATTTT.

This clonotype was seen at least ten times. This rearrangement joins TRBV20-1 to TRBJ2-7, with D possibly TRBD2 on 7 matching bases. Germline CDR1 is DFQATT and CDR2 is SNEGSKA (reference sequence). Trimming cost V 1 base and J 1 base, with 14 bases left between them. CDR3 length: 15 residues. The CDR3, as DNA: TGCAGTGCTAGAGTGCCACAGGGAGGGTCCTACGAGCAGTACTTC. Its translation is CSARVPQGGSYEQYF.

This clonotype has a count of ten or more. As DNA, the CDR3 is TGTGCCAGCAGAAACGGTTGGGGCTGGGAAGAGACCCAGTACTTC. Amino acid sequence: CASRNGWGWEETQYF. The chain uses TRBV6-6 and TRBJ2-5, with D maybe TRBD1 (5 bases). The CDR3 extends over 15 amino acids. The V end was cut by 6 bases, the J end by 3 bases, with 17 bases between. Germline CDR1 reads MNHNY; CDR2 reads SVGAGI (reference sequence).

This clonotype was detected ten times or more. J is TRBJ2-3 and V is TRBV11-2; TRBD2 agrees at 9 bases. The length of the CDR3 is 16 residues. V was pared by 5 bases and J by 3 bases, with 9 bases of the junction left unmatched. CDR1 is SGHAT and CDR2 is FQNNGV in the germline V gene. DNA for the CDR3: TGTGCCAGCAGCCATATCGCGGGGGGGCGGACAGATACGCAGTATTTT. Translated: CASSHIAGGRTDTQYF.

For this clonotype: This may be a read error, as it is one base from a much larger clone. The gene calls are TRBV7-6 and TRBJ2-3, with 10 bases fitting TRBD2. The CDR3 totals 15 residues. With 5 bases clipped from V and 4 bases from J, the junction kept 6 bases outside the gene matches. Germline CDR1 and CDR2: SGHVS and FNYEAQ. The chain's CDR3 is CASSKTSGAPDTQYF. The CDR3 region has the DNA TGTGCCAGCAGCAAAACTAGCGGGGCACCAGATACGCAGTATTTT.

This clonotype was picked up many times. The V and J genes are TRBV7-9 and TRBJ1-3, with a tentative D call TRBD1 (6 bases). V was clipped by 6 bases and J by 0 bases, with 12 bases between them. CDR3 length equals 15 residues. The germline V gene has CDR1 SEHNR and CDR2 FQNEAQ (reference sequence). The CDR3 is CASSTQGFSGNTIYF. DNA of the CDR3: TGTGCCAGCAGTACACAGGGATTCTCTGGAAACACCATATATTTT.

The chain recombines TRBV30 with TRBJ2-7; 10 bases are shared with TRBD1. The CDR3 has 14 amino acids. Germline V gene data show CDR1 as GTSNPN and CDR2 as SVGIG (reference sequence). V gave up 2 bases and J gave up 2 bases; unmatched junction bases: 3. The CDR3 here is CAWSWTGGAYEQYF. The CDR3 DNA sequence: TGTGCCTGGAGTTGGACAGGGGGAGCCTACGAGCAGTACTTC.

With regard to this clonotype: A read error may be the cause here, since a much bigger clone is one base away. The chain is built from TRBV15 and TRBJ2-3; D gene ambiguous. The CDR3 is 14 residues long. Germline values: CDR1 LNHNV, CDR2 YYDKDF (reference sequence). V was clipped by 5 bases and J by 2 bases, with 11 bases between them. CDR3 DNA: TGTGCCACCAGCGGAGCAGGAGTCACAGATACGCAGTATTTT. Amino acid sequence: CATSGAGVTDTQYF. Complete variable domain (other parts from reference TRBV15 and TRBJ2-3): DAMVIQNPRYQVTQFGKPVTLSCSQTLNHNVMYWYQQKSSQAPKLLFHYYDKDFNNEADTPDNFQSRRPNTSFCFLDIRSPGLGDTAMYLCATSGAGVTDTQYFGPGTRLTVL.

About this clonotype: This sequence may be a read error, since a much larger clone differs from it by one base. The rearrangement joins TRBV28 to TRBJ1-5; 10 nucleotides match TRBD1. Germline assignment: CDR1 MDHEN and CDR2 SYDVKM. CDR3 size: 14 residues. The V segment lost 7 bases and the J segment 6 bases; nucleotides outside the gene matches: 6. The CDR3 DNA sequence: TGTGCCAGCAAGACAGGGGGCGGCAGTCAGCCCCAGCATTTT. It is translated as CASKTGGGSQPQHF.

The gene calls are TRBV28 and TRBJ2-7; 16 bases agree with TRBD2. CDR1 MDHEN and CDR2 SYDVKM come from the germline V gene. CDR3 size: 17 residues. The V gene end was trimmed by 6 bases and the J gene end by 6 bases; junction bases not matched to a gene: 11. In nucleotides, the CDR3 is TGTGCCAGCAGACCGTCGGGACTAGCGGGAGGGCCGCCCGAGCAGTACTTC. Protein sequence: CASRPSGLAGGPPEQYF.

The V call is TRBV15, the J call TRBJ2-2; D may be TRBD1 (5 bases). The CDR3 loop spans 15 amino acids. Per the germline V gene, CDR1 is LNHNV and CDR2 is YYDKDF (reference sequence). V was shortened by 0 bases and J by 10 bases, with 15 bases between the two germline ends. DNA of the CDR3: TGTGCCACCAGCAGAGATGGCCTGACAGTAACGGAGCTGTTTTTT. Its protein product is CATSRDGLTVTELFF.

The gene calls are TRBV9 and TRBJ2-2; maybe TRBD1 (6 bases). Trimming left V 3 bases short and J 4 bases short, with 19 bases between. Per the germline V gene, CDR1 is SGDLS and CDR2 is YYNGEE. The CDR3 length is 17 residues. The DNA of the CDR3 is TGTGCCAGCAGCGCAGCTTTCCCTGGACAGCTCACCGGGGAGCTGTTTTTT. Protein sequence: CASSAAFPGQLTGELFF.

As to this clonotype: A much larger clone sits a single nucleotide away, making a read error possible. No conserved phenylalanine or tryptophan ends this CDR3, so it is likely a read error. V gene TRBV3-1 combines with J gene TRBJ1-1; possible D gene TRBD1, 6 bases. CDR3 size: 14 residues. The germline V gene has CDR1 LGHDT and CDR2 YNNKEL (reference sequence). Trimming shortened V by 9 bases and J by 5 bases, and 19 bases separated the two germline ends. This CDR3 reads CASHLGGAGTEAFL. The CDR3 region has the DNA TGTGCCAGTCACCTTGGGGGCGCGGGAACTGAAGCTTTCCTT.

The chain is built from TRBV27 and TRBJ1-4, with D unclear. With 5 bases removed from V and 0 bases from J, the gap between germline ends came to 19 bases. The CDR3 length is 18 residues. Per germline, CDR1 MNHEY and CDR2 SMNVEV (reference sequence). CDR3 bases: TGTGCCAGCAGTCTATTGGGTCCGACGACTGCAACTAATGAAAAACTGTTTTTT. It is translated as CASSLLGPTTATNEKLFF.

This chain joins TRBV4-1 and TRBJ2-7, with D perhaps given as TRBD1 or TRBD2 (6 bases each). Germline CDR1 is MGHRA and CDR2 is YSYEKL. There are 14 residues in the CDR3. The V gene lost 0 bases and the J gene lost 7 bases, with 13 bases spanning the gap. The CDR3 reads CASSQEPGAGEQYF. The DNA for the CDR3 is TGCGCCAGCAGCCAAGAACCGGGGGCTGGGGAGCAGTACTTC.

The chain combines TRBV30 with TRBJ2-1; D is possibly TRBD1 or TRBD2 (5 bases each). Trimming cost V 2 bases and J 4 bases, with 15 bases left between them. The length of the CDR3 is 15 residues. Germline V gives CDR1 GTSNPN, CDR2 SVGIG (reference sequence). The CDR3 reads CAWSPPGLTYNEQFF. The CDR3 coding sequence is TGTGCCTGGAGTCCTCCGGGGCTCACATACAATGAGCAGTTCTTC. Filled out from reference TRBV30 and TRBJ2-1, the complete variable domain reads SQTIHQWPATLVQPVGSPLSLECTVEGTSNPNLYWYRQAAGRGLQLLFYSVGIGQISSEVPQNLSASRPQDRQFILSSKKLLLSDSGFYLCAWSPPGLTYNEQFFGPGTRLTVL.

This clonotype was observed at least ten times. The chain couples TRBV29-1 to TRBJ2-7; 12 positions agree with TRBD2. The V gene end was trimmed by 7 bases and the J gene end by 5 bases; junction bases not matched to a gene: 12. Germline CDR1 reads SQVTM; CDR2 reads ANQGSEA. This CDR3 spans 15 amino acids. The CDR3 DNA is TGCAGCGCCCGTCAGACTAGCGGGAGTTCGGACGAGCAGTACTTC. Amino acids: CSARQTSGSSDEQYF.

This clonotype was counted a single time. A clone one base away is much larger, so this may be a read error. The rearrangement uses TRBV29-1 and TRBJ1-1; D ambiguous. The CDR3 is 11 amino acids. Trimming cost V 5 bases and J 3 bases, with 7 bases left between them. Germline CDR1 reads SQVTM; CDR2 reads ANQGSEA. CDR3 loop: CSVPGYTEAFF. CDR3 bases: TGCAGCGTTCCCGGTTACACTGAAGCTTTCTTT.

This clonotype was detected ten times or more. The chain combines TRBV2 with TRBJ2-2, with D unresolved. Per germline, CDR1 SNHLY and CDR2 FYNNEI. This CDR3 has 15 residues. The V end lost 1 base, the J end lost 6 bases, and 12 bases lay between the germline ends. The CDR3: CASSEESTSAGELFF. The CDR3 DNA reads TGTGCCAGCAGTGAAGAGTCAACGTCGGCCGGGGAGCTGTTTTTT.

This chain links TRBV10-3 with TRBJ2-3; tentatively, D is TRBD1 or TRBD2 (5 bases each). The germline V gene encodes CDR1 ENHRY and CDR2 SYGVKD. With 2 bases removed from V and 4 bases from J, the gap between germline ends came to 16 bases. This CDR3 has 16 amino acids. Here the CDR3 DNA reads TGTGCCATCAGTGAGGACGAGGGGCGAATCGCAGATACGCAGTATTTT. This sequence encodes CAISEDEGRIADTQYF.

This clonotype has only a few counts. V gene TRBV5-1 combines with J gene TRBJ2-5; D is perhaps TRBD1 (6 bases). V was pared by 3 bases and J by 2 bases, with 11 bases between. This CDR3 spans 14 amino acids. CDR1 SGHRS and CDR2 YFSETQ come from the germline V gene. The CDR3 protein is CASSSGQIQETQYF. Written as DNA, the CDR3 is TGCGCCAGCAGCTCCGGACAGATTCAAGAGACCCAGTACTTC.

CDR3 nucleotide sequence: TGTGCCAGTTCCACGGGGGCCCTTGGGAGCGAAAAACTGTTTTTT. Its protein product is CASSTGALGSEKLFF. V and J are TRBV19 and TRBJ1-4, with a weak D call TRBD1 (6 bases). CDR1 is LNHDA and CDR2 is SQIVND in the germline V gene (reference sequence). V lost 8 bases and J lost 8, with 21 bases in between. This CDR3 spans 15 amino acids.

This clonotype was observed a handful of times. This chain connects TRBV4-2 to TRBJ2-7, with a possible D match to TRBD1 (6 bases). Trimming shortened V by 0 bases and J by 4 bases, and 13 bases separated the two germline ends. The germline V gene has CDR1 LGHNA and CDR2 YNFKEQ. CDR3 size: 15 residues. The CDR3 nucleotides are TGTGCCAGCAGCCAAGAGAGGGGACACGCTTACGAGCAGTACTTC. Its protein is CASSQERGHAYEQYF.

This clonotype was picked up a small number of times. This chain uses TRBV7-7 with TRBJ2-5, with 11 bases aligning to TRBD2. The length of the CDR3 is 17 residues. The germline gives CDR1 SSHAT, CDR2 FNYEAQ (reference sequence). Germline trimming cut 1 base from V and 2 bases from J; bases unmatched to any gene: 6. The DNA of the CDR3 is TGTGCCAGCAGCTTAGGGACGGCTAGCGGGGGGCAAGAGACCCAGTACTTC. It is translated as CASSLGTASGGQETQYF.